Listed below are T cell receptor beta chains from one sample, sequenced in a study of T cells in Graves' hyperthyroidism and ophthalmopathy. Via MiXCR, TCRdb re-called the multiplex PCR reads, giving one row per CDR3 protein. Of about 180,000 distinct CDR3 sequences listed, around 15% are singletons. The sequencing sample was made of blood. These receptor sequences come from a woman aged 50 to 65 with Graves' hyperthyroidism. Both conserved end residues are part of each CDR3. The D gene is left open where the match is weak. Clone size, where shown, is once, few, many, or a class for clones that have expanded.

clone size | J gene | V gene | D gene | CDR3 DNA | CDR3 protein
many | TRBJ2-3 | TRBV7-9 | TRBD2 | TGTGCCAGCAGCGCTGGACTAGCGGGACTCACAGATACGCAGTATTTT | CASSAGLAGLTDTQYF
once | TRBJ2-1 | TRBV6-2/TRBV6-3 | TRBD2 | TGTGCCAGCAAGGTAGCGGGAGTAACGGATGAGCAGTTCTTC | CASKVAGVTDEQFF
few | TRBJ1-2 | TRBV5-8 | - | TGTGCCAGCAGCCGACTACAGACCGCCGGTGGCTACACCTTC | CASSRLQTAGGYTF
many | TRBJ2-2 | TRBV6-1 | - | TGTGCCAGCAGTGTACAGGGTGGAACCACCGGGGAGCTGTTTTTT | CASSVQGGTTGELFF
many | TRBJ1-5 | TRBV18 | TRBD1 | TGTGCCAGCCCACAGGGGAACTATAGCAATCAGCCCCAGCATTTT | CASPQGNYSNQPQHF
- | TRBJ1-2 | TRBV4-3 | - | TGCGCCAGCAGCCAAGTCGGAACAGCTAACTATGGCTACACCTTC | CASSQVGTANYGYTF
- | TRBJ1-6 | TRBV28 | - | TGTGCCACTTTAGTCATTGGCTCACCCCTCCACTTT | CATLVIGSPLHF
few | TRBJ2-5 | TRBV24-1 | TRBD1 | TGTGCCACCAGTGCCCCTTCCCGGCAGGGGGTGGAGACCCAGTACTTC | CATSAPSRQGVETQYF
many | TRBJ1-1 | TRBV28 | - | TGTGCCAGCAGTCTTGTGGCTGAAGCTTTCTTT | CASSLVAEAFF
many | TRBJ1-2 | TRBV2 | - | TGTGCCAGCAATGGTGGAGGCGTCGGCGACGTCGGGGAATACTATGGCTACACCTTC | CASNGGGVGDVGEYYGYTF
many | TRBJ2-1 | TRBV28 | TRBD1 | TGTGCCAGCAGCCCGACCCAGACAGGGAATGAGCAGTTCTTC | CASSPTQTGNEQFF
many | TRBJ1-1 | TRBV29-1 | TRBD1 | TGCAGCGCACGGACAGGCTCGAACACTGAAGCTTTCTTT | CSARTGSNTEAFF
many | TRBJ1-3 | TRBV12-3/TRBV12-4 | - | TGTGCCAGCAGTGGCTCGGGTATCGCGCTTTTCTCTGGAAACACCATATATTTT | CASSGSGIALFSGNTIYF
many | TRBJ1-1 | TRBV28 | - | TGTGCCAGCCGGCGAGGCTGGAACTCACCAAACACTGAAGCTTTCTTT | CASRRGWNSPNTEAFF
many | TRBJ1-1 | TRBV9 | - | TGTGCCAGCAGCGTAGGAGGGAGAAGAGGGGAGGCTTTCTTT | CASSVGGRRGEAFF
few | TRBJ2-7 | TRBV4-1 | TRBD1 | TGCGCCAGCAGCCAGCCCTCAGGGGGATACGAGCAGTACTTC | CASSQPSGGYEQYF
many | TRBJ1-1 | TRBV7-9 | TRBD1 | TGTGCCAGCAGCTTTGCGACAGGGGGGGCTTTCTTT | CASSFATGGAFF
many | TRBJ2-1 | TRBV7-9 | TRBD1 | TGTGCCAGCAGCTTAGGACAGGGGGGGCGCAATGAGCAGTTCTTC | CASSLGQGGRNEQFF
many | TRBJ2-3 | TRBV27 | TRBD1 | TGTGCCAGCAGTTTACAGGGGGCAAGCACAGATACGCAGTATTTT | CASSLQGASTDTQYF
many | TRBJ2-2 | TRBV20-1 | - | TGCAGTGCTAGATCCGGGGTGAGAACCACCGGGGAGCTGTTTTTT | CSARSGVRTTGELFF
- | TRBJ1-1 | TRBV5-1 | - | TGCGCCAGCAGCCACTCCAGGGGCGACACTGAAGCTTTCTTT | CASSHSRGDTEAFF
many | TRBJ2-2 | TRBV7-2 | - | TGTGCCAGCAGCAGTAGCAGGGTTGCCAGGTCGAACACCGGGGAGCTGTTTTTT | CASSSSRVARSNTGELFF
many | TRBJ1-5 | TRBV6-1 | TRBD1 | TGTGCCAGCAGCCCGGACAGGGGAAGCAATCAGCCCCAGCATTTT | CASSPDRGSNQPQHF
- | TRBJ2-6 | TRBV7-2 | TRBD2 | TGTGCCAGCAGCTTAGGGGGGACTAGCGGCTCTGGGGCCAACGTCCTGACTTTC | CASSLGGTSGSGANVLTF
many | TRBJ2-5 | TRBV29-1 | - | TGCAGCGTCCAGGGGCCCTCAGGGGTAGAGACCCAGTACTTC | CSVQGPSGVETQYF
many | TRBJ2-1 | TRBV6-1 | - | TGTGCCAGCAGCCCCGGGGGCCCCTACAATGAGCAGTTCTTC | CASSPGGPYNEQFF
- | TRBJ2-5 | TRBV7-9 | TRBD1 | TGTGCCAGCAGCTCCCCCGGGACAGGGGAAGAGACCCAGTACTTC | CASSSPGTGEETQYF
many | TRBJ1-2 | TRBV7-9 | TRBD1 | TGTGCCAGCAGCCTCCCGGGACAGGGATATGGCTACACCTTC | CASSLPGQGYGYTF
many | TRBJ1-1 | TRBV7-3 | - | TGTGCCAGCAGCTTACAGGGGCGGGCGAACACTGAAGCTTTCTTT | CASSLQGRANTEAFF
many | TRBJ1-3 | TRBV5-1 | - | TGCGCCAGCAGCCCGGACACGCTCTCTGGAAACACCATATATTTT | CASSPDTLSGNTIYF
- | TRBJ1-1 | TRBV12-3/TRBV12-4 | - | TGTGCCAGCAGCAGAAGCTCTGAAGCTTTCTTT | CASSRSSEAFF
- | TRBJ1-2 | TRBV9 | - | TGTGCCAGCAGCCAAGTTTCAGGGAACTATGGCTACACCTTC | CASSQVSGNYGYTF
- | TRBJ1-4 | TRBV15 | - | TGTGCCACCAGCAGAGATTTTGCGGAAAAACTGTTTTTT | CATSRDFAEKLFF
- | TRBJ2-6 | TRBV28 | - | TGTGCCAGCAATCCCGGGACAATCTCTGGGGCCAACGTCCTGACTTTC | CASNPGTISGANVLTF
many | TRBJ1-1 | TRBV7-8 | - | TGTGCCAGCAGCTTAGCAGGCTCTGAAGCTTTCTTT | CASSLAGSEAFF
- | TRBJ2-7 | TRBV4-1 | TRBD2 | TGCGCCAGCAGCCAAACACTAGCGGGGGGCTACGAGCAGTACTTC | CASSQTLAGGYEQYF
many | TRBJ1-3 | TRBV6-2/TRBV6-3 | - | TGTGCCAGCAGAACGGACAGCCTGTCCTCTGGAAACACCATATATTTT | CASRTDSLSSGNTIYF
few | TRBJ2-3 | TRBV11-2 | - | TGTGCCAGCAGCTCGAGCCAGGGGAGAGAAGATACGCAGTATTTT | CASSSSQGREDTQYF
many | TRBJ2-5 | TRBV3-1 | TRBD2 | TGTGCCAGCAGCCGCGGGGGAAGTAGGGAGACCCAGTACTTC | CASSRGGSRETQYF
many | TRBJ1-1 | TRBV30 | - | TGTGCCTGGAGCGCCGGACAGCTGAACACTGAAGCTTTCTTT | CAWSAGQLNTEAFF
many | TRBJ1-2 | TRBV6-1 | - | TGTGCCAGCAGATCCCAGGCCAACTATGGCTACACCTTC | CASRSQANYGYTF
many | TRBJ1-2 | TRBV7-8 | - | TGTGCCAGCAGCGGGGACGGCAGATACTATGGCTACACCTTC | CASSGDGRYYGYTF
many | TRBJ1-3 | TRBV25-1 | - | TGTGCCAGCAGTGAGGAGGGCCTGGCTGGAAACACCATATATTTT | CASSEEGLAGNTIYF